The 18 T cell receptor beta chains below were found in one sample sequenced in a study of a mutant IDH1 vaccine in newly diagnosed glioma. Their antigens are not known. As for time point: week 35, safety follow-up. A single vaccine dose contained 300 ug of mutant IDH1 20-mer peptide, and topical imiquimod was used with it. Data came from immunoSEQ multiplex PCR; TCRdb stores just in-frame clones and leaves some out. The profile shows 30,000 or so clones, around four fifths of them singletons. Sample: PBMCs, taken from a glioma patient whose treatment included an IDH1 peptide vaccine. The receptors were sampled from a man between 35 and 55 years old with glioma. Some clones in this sample may be carry-over from other donors' samples.

This chain joins TRBV5-1 and TRBJ1-2; D not certain. V lost 5 bases and J 6 bases, leaving 14 bases between the germline ends. The CDR3 is 13 amino acids. CDR1 is SGHRS and CDR2 is YFSETQ in the germline V gene. The CDR3 is CASSWTPSHGYTF. The CDR3 coding sequence is TGCGCCAGCAGTTGGACTCCCTCCCATGGCTACACCTTC.

The chain combines TRBV4-1 with TRBJ2-5, with 9 positions matching TRBD1. Losses at the gene ends were 0 bases for V and 6 bases for J; bases not matched to a gene: 8. The CDR3 extends over 16 amino acids. CDR1 MGHRA and CDR2 YSYEKL come from the germline V gene. In DNA form, the CDR3 reads TGCGCCAGCAGCCAAGAAAGGACAGGGGCGTTGAAGACCCAGTACTTC. It encodes CASSQERTGALKTQYF.

This clone was counted only a few times. The rearrangement uses TRBV10-3 and TRBJ2-1, with D perhaps being TRBD1 or TRBD2 (5 bases each). CDR1 and CDR2 (germline): ENHRY, SYGVKD. CDR3 size: 16 residues. V lost 7 bases, J lost 0 bases, and 16 bases lay in between. The CDR3: CAIKEGNPSSYNEQFF. The CDR3 DNA reads as TGTGCCATCAAAGAGGGGAACCCTAGCTCCTACAATGAGCAGTTCTTC.

The gene calls are TRBV5-4 and TRBJ2-7; 8 bases fit TRBD1. The CDR3 is made up of 16 amino acids. The trim removed 0 bases at V and 5 bases at J, leaving 10 bases unmatched. CDR1 and CDR2 (germline): SGHNT, YYREEE (reference sequence). CDR3: CASSLALNRGSHEQYF. CDR3 DNA: TGTGCCAGCAGCTTGGCATTAAACAGGGGGTCCCACGAGCAGTACTTC.

The chain recombines TRBV5-1 with TRBJ1-2; 8 bases align to TRBD1. There are 17 residues in the CDR3. Trimming removed 0 bases from V and 4 bases from J; junction bases left unmatched: 11. Looked up from germline, CDR1 is SGHRS and CDR2 is YFSETQ. The CDR3 DNA sequence: TGCGCCAGCAGCTTGGAGTTTGGGGGACAGGATAGCTATGGCTACACCTTC. This translates into CASSLEFGGQDSYGYTF.

The chain is built from TRBV1 and TRBJ2-5; the table assigns TRBD2, which was not confirmed against the DNA. TRBV1 corresponds to a pseudogene. This CDR3 region has 15 residues. The CDR3 protein is CTSSQGLAGRETQYF. CDR3 DNA sequence: TGCACCAGCAGCCAAGGACTAGCGGGGAGGGAGACCCAGTACTTC.

The chain joins TRBV28 to TRBJ1-4; D ambiguous. V was cut by 5 bases and J by 6 bases, with 13 bases left in between. CDR1 MDHEN and CDR2 SYDVKM come from the germline V gene. The CDR3 is 14 residues long. The DNA for the CDR3 is TGTGCCAGCAGTACCCGCAGATTAGATGAAAAACTGTTTTTT. It is translated as CASSTRRLDEKLFF.

The rearrangement joins TRBV11-2 to TRBJ1-1; D ambiguous. Germline lookup yields CDR1 SGHAT and CDR2 FQNNGV. The CDR3 has 15 amino acids. Trimming cost V 0 bases and J 4 bases, with 12 bases left between them. CDR3 in amino acids: CASSLEIIAGTEAFF. The CDR3 DNA reads TGTGCCAGCAGCTTAGAAATTATTGCTGGCACTGAAGCTTTCTTT.

The chain uses TRBV5-6 and TRBJ1-6; the match to TRBD1 covers 7 bases. With V trimmed by 5 bases and J by 7 bases, 9 bases remained unmatched. There are 15 residues in the CDR3. Germline CDR1 SGHDT, CDR2 YYEEEE. CDR3 nucleotide sequence: TGTGCCAGCAGTTCAATGACAGGGCAAAATTCACCCCTCCACTTT. As protein: CASSSMTGQNSPLHF.

The chain employs TRBV5-1 and TRBJ1-2; 10 nucleotides agree with TRBD1. This CDR3 spans 16 amino acids. Germline CDR1 reads SGHRS; CDR2 reads YFSETQ. V lost 4 bases to trimming and J lost 6 bases; unmatched junction nucleotides: 12. In nucleotides, the CDR3 is TGCGCCAGCAGCCCCGACCCCGGGACAGGGGTGGATGGCTACACCTTC. Its protein product is CASSPDPGTGVDGYTF.

The chain is built from TRBV28 and TRBJ1-1; D uncertain. CDR1 is MDHEN and CDR2 is SYDVKM in the germline V gene. This CDR3 is built from 15 residues. With 2 bases removed from V and 3 bases from J, the gap between germline ends came to 13 bases. In DNA form, the CDR3 reads TGTGCCAGCAGTTTACCCCTTAGTCTGGACACTGAAGCTTTCTTT. Amino acids: CASSLPLSLDTEAFF.

The chain uses TRBV4-1 and TRBJ1-1; D may be TRBD1 (5 bases). From germline, CDR1 is MGHRA and CDR2 YSYEKL. The V end lost 0 bases, the J end lost 0 bases, and 11 bases lay between the germline ends. This CDR3 contains 16 residues. The CDR3 DNA reads TGCGCCAGCAGCCAAGATCCGGGACCGATGAACACTGAAGCTTTCTTT. Translating it yields CASSQDPGPMNTEAFF.

J is TRBJ2-2 and V is TRBV28, with TRBD1 identical over 8 bases. The CDR3 sequence is 16 residues long. Germline lookup yields CDR1 MDHEN and CDR2 SYDVKM. Trimming cost V 0 bases and J 3 bases; bases outside gene matches: 3. DNA for the CDR3: TGTGCCAGCAGTTTATGGCAGGGGGCCGACACCGGGGAGCTGTTTTTT. Residues: CASSLWQGADTGELFF.

The sample holds a few counts of this clone. The chain carries TRBV6-6 and TRBJ1-1; no clear D. CDR1 MNHNY and CDR2 SVGAGI come from the germline V gene (reference sequence). V was trimmed by 7 bases and J by 1 base, leaving 10 bases between them. This CDR3 is built from 13 residues. The CDR3 coding sequence is TGTGCCAGCACCCGCCGGCCGAACACTGAAGCTTTCTTT. This gives the protein CASTRRPNTEAFF.

CDR3 residues: CASSQEAVPSYEQYF. CDR3 DNA sequence: TGCGCCAGCAGCCAAGAGGCAGTACCTTCCTACGAGCAGTACTTC. This chain joins TRBV4-1 and TRBJ2-7; D uncertain. CDR1 and CDR2 (germline): MGHRA, YSYEKL. Trimming cost V 0 bases and J 1 base, with 10 bases left between them. This CDR3 spans 15 amino acids.

The rearrangement links TRBV6-6 to TRBJ2-1; the D gene is possibly TRBD1 (5 bases). Deletions cut 7 bases from V and 4 bases from J, with 17 bases between. CDR1 is MNHNY and CDR2 is SVGAGI in the germline V gene (reference sequence). The CDR3 has 15 residues. CDR3 bases: TGTGCCAGCATCCAAACGACAGCCTATTACAATGAGCAGTTCTTC. Amino acid sequence: CASIQTTAYYNEQFF.

This clone was counted only a few times. V is TRBV6-5 and J is TRBJ1-1; 10 nucleotides line up with TRBD1. This CDR3 region has 16 residues. Germline CDR1 MNHEY, CDR2 SVGAGI. Trimming removed 3 bases from V and 3 bases from J; junction bases left unmatched: 7. CDR3 sequence: CASSYPTGGLYTEAFF. In nucleotides, the CDR3 is TGTGCCAGCAGTTATCCGACAGGGGGCTTGTACACTGAAGCTTTCTTT.

The CDR3 is CASSLGGGQPGYTF. CDR3 sequence (DNA): TGCGCCAGCAGCTTGGGGGGAGGACAGCCTGGCTACACCTTC. The chain links TRBV5-1 to TRBJ1-2, with D tentatively TRBD1 (6 bases). This CDR3 has 14 amino acids. From germline, CDR1 is SGHRS and CDR2 YFSETQ. Trimming shortened V by 0 bases and J by 7 bases, and 13 bases separated the two germline ends.